This TCR beta chain appears in the sequencing data of a study of patients and donors after allogeneic stem cell transplantation. This CDR3 region has 12 residues. Trimming took 9 bases from V and 5 from J, leaving 12 bases between them. A single record per CDR3 protein comes from TCRdb applying MiXCR to the RT-PCR reads. Found here are about 160,000 distinct CDR3 sequences, 20% to 25% of them singletons; the top ten hold 25% to 30%. Sample: blood, either unsorted or a sorted T cell fraction (not recorded which). This TCR was recovered from a human donor who was either an allogeneic HSCT recipient or a stem cell or donor lymphocyte infusion donor (not recorded which). It is not recorded whose cells these are; they may come from a transplant donor. This rearrangement joins TRBV12-3 or TRBV12-4 to TRBJ2-3; D is perhaps TRBD2 (6 bases). Here the CDR3 DNA reads TGTGCCAGTCACCTGGGGGGAGATACGCAGTATTTT. This encodes CASHLGGDTQYF.